The 17 T cell receptor beta chains below were found in one sample sequenced in a study of tumor and adjacent non-tumor tissue in lung cancer. A modified ARM-PCR protocol with three rounds of nested PCR amplified TCRbeta. MiXCR, applied by TCRdb to the multiplex PCR reads, yields one record per CDR3 protein. Of 65,000 to 75,000 distinct CDR3 sequences in the sample, under 80% were seen once. No cell sorting was done before RNA was extracted from the tissue. More than 3 cm separated this lung sample from the edge of the tumor. The sample was distant non-tumor lung tissue. Receptors originate from a man in his fifties or sixties with non-small cell lung cancer.

This chain's CDR3 is CASSYSKPEETGSMKQYF. CDR3 bases: TGTGCCAGCAGTTACTCGAAACCCGAAGAAACAGGGTCGATGAAGCAGTACTTC. The rearrangement links TRBV6-5 to TRBJ2-7, with a possible D match to TRBD1 (6 bases). The V end was cut by 0 bases, the J end by 8 bases, with 26 bases between. The CDR3 runs 18 residues. Germline lookup yields CDR1 MNHEY and CDR2 SVGAGI.

The CDR3 nucleotides are TGCAGCATGGGGACCGGAGGATACGAGCAGTACTTC. Translating it yields CSMGTGGYEQYF. V gene TRBV29-1 combines with J gene TRBJ2-7; possibly TRBD1 or TRBD2 for D (5 bases each). Germline V gene lookup returns CDR1 SQVTM and CDR2 ANQGSEA. Trimming cost V 8 bases and J 4 bases, with 15 bases left between them. The CDR3 consists of 12 residues.

This clonotype came up a few times. Being one base from a much bigger clone, this may be a read error. This chain links TRBV28 with TRBJ1-4; 8 nucleotides align to TRBD1. Trimming cost V 3 bases and J 6 bases; bases outside gene matches: 6. The CDR3 length is 15 residues. Germline V CDR1 and CDR2: MDHEN, SYDVKM. The CDR3 nucleotides are TGTGCCAGCAGTTTTATAGACAGGGGAGATGAAAAACTGTTTTTT. This encodes CASSFIDRGDEKLFF. Filled out from reference TRBV28 and TRBJ1-4, the complete variable domain reads DVKVTQSSRYLVKRTGEKVFLECVQDMDHENMFWYRQDPGLGLRLIYFSYDVKMKEKGDIPEGYSVSREKKERFSLILESASTNQTSMYLCASSFIDRGDEKLFFGSGTQLSVL.

This clonotype was found once. This could be a read error, since a much larger clone is one nucleotide away. The rearrangement uses TRBV6-1 and TRBJ1-4; possibly TRBD1 for D (5 bases). Germline V gene lookup returns CDR1 MNHNS and CDR2 SASEGT. The CDR3 runs to 11 residues. V lost 4 bases and J 14 bases, leaving 11 bases between the germline ends. As DNA, the CDR3 is TGTGCCAGCAGTGGAGGGACGGGTCTGTTTTTT. Translation gives CASSGGTGLFF.

This clonotype was seen once. Possible read error: a much larger clone is one base away. The missing conserved phenylalanine or tryptophan at the end of this CDR3 makes a read error likely. This rearrangement joins TRBV9 to TRBJ2-1; 7 positions agree with TRBD1. CDR1 is SGDLS, CDR2 YYNGEE, per germline. This CDR3 is built from 14 residues. J gave up 3 bases and V 4 bases, and 4 bases lay outside the gene matches. The CDR3 loop is CASSPGTVYNEQFL. In nucleotides, the CDR3 is TGTGCCAGCAGCCCTGGGACAGTCTACAATGAGCAGTTCTTA.

The gene calls are TRBV6-2 or TRBV6-3 and TRBJ1-6, with TRBD1 as a possible D gene (6 bases). The CDR3 has 14 residues. V was shortened by 10 bases and J by 10 bases, with 20 bases between the two germline ends. Germline assignment: CDR1 MNHEY and CDR2 SVGEGT. CDR3 loop: CANSRTEEWSPLHF. DNA for the CDR3: TGTGCCAATAGCCGGACAGAGGAGTGGTCACCCCTCCACTTT.

A note on this clonotype: Given the absence of the conserved phenylalanine or tryptophan at the CDR3 end, a read error is likely. No DNA is shown, since the ends of the CDR3 on it are uncertain; the CDR3 is the one TCRdb lists. The V call is TRBV4-2, the J call TRBJ2-7; TRBD2 reflects the table's D call only, with no check against the DNA. Looked up from germline, CDR1 is LGHNA and CDR2 is YNFKEQ. Ends included, the CDR3 has 14 residues. The CDR3 reads CASSQDGTSVGRYL.

This chain connects TRBV5-1 to TRBJ2-5; D not certain. Germline V CDR1 and CDR2: SGHRS, YFSETQ. The ends were cut back, 7 bases at V and 2 bases at J, with 30 bases in the middle. CDR3 length equals 19 residues. CDR3 in DNA: TGCGCCAGCGACTTGTACCCCAGCAGGAGAGGCCCAAATCAAGAGACCCAGTACTTC. This codes for CASDLYPSRRGPNQETQYF.

This chain joins TRBV29-1 and TRBJ2-7; 7 nucleotides match TRBD1. V gave up 0 bases and J gave up 9 bases; unmatched junction bases: 17. This CDR3 has 16 amino acids. Germline CDR1 SQVTM, CDR2 ANQGSEA. The CDR3 loop reads CSVEEPHGTASYMQYF. Written as DNA, the CDR3 is TGCAGCGTTGAAGAGCCCCACGGGACAGCCTCCTACATGCAGTACTTC.

The chain combines TRBV4-2 with TRBJ2-7, with TRBD1 matching over 8 bases. The germline gives CDR1 LGHNA, CDR2 YNFKEQ. The CDR3 totals 14 residues. V lost 8 bases to trimming and J lost 5 bases; unmatched junction nucleotides: 11. CDR3 amino acids: CASRPTGGRDEQYF. The CDR3, as DNA: TGTGCCAGCCGGCCCACAGGGGGTAGGGACGAGCAGTACTTC.

This chain connects TRBV4-2 to TRBJ2-7; D is tentatively TRBD1 or TRBD2 (5 bases each). V was trimmed by 4 bases and J by 5 bases, leaving 15 bases between them. Looked up from germline, CDR1 is LGHNA and CDR2 is YNFKEQ. The length of the CDR3 is 14 residues. The CDR3 sequence: CASSPTEGIDEQYF. The CDR3 DNA reads TGTGCCAGCAGCCCGACAGAGGGTATTGACGAGCAGTACTTC.

A single count supports this clonotype. One junction end disagrees with the germline gene, perhaps due to a read error. The chain employs TRBV6-1 and TRBJ2-7; 7 bases map to TRBD1. Germline CDR1 reads MNHNS; CDR2 reads SASEGT. The CDR3 has 14 residues. This chain's CDR3 is CGSIEGDSSYEQYF. The CDR3 nucleotides read TGTGGCAGCATTGAAGGGGACAGCTCCTACGAGCAGTACTTC.

The chain is built from TRBV29-1 and TRBJ2-5, with TRBD1 as a possible D gene (5 bases). In germline, CDR1 is SQVTM, CDR2 ANQGSEA. The CDR3 extends over 13 amino acids. CDR3 sequence reads: CGAETGVQETQYF. CDR3 DNA sequence: TGCGGTGCTGAAACAGGTGTACAAGAGACCCAGTACTTC. Combining the CDR3 with reference TRBV29-1 and TRBJ2-5 gives the whole variable domain SAVISQKPSRDICQRGTSLTIQCQVDSQVTMMFWYRQQPGQSLTLIATANQGSEATYESGFVIDKFPISRPNLTFSTLTVSNMSPEDSSIYLCGAETGVQETQYFGPGTRLLVL.

By sample share, this clonotype is medium-sized (0.01 to 0.1%). The chain couples TRBV5-4 to TRBJ2-1; weak D call: TRBD2 (6 bases). The CDR3 is 14 amino acids. The germline V gene has CDR1 SGHNT and CDR2 YYREEE (reference sequence). Trimming pared 3 bases from V and 7 bases from J, leaving 14 bases between. CDR3 coding DNA: TGTGCCAGCAGCTGGCGGGACTGGGGGAATGAGCAGTTCTTC. This sequence encodes CASSWRDWGNEQFF.

This clonotype appeared many times. V and J are TRBV13 and TRBJ2-2; TRBD1 matches at 7 bases. Germline V gene sequence: CDR1 PRHDT, CDR2 FYEKMQ (reference sequence). The J segment lost 5 bases and the V segment lost 3 bases, leaving 6 bases of the junction unmatched. The CDR3 covers 15 residues. The CDR3 DNA follows: TGTGCCAGCAGCTTCGGACAGGACGGAACCGGGGAGCTGTTTTTT. Protein product: CASSFGQDGTGELFF. The entire variable domain, with the rest obtained from reference TRBV13 and TRBJ2-2, is as follows: AAGVIQSPRHLIKEKRETATLKCYPIPRHDTVYWYQQGPGQDPQFLISFYEKMQSDKGSIPDRFSAQQFSDYHSELNMSSLELGDSALYFCASSFGQDGTGELFFGEGSRLTVL.

The chain employs TRBV29-1 and TRBJ1-1; D possibly corresponds to TRBD1 (5 bases). CDR3 length: 13 amino acids. Germline CDR1 and CDR2: SQVTM and ANQGSEA. The V gene lost 5 bases and the J gene lost 4 bases, with 14 bases spanning the gap. CDR3 sequence reads: CSVKLGESTEAFF. CDR3 DNA sequence: TGCAGCGTTAAGTTGGGGGAGTCCACTGAAGCTTTCTTT.

Note on this clonotype: Its ends do not fully match the called genes, so a read error is possible. The chain uses TRBV4-1 and TRBJ2-1, with a possible D match to TRBD2 (6 bases). The germline V gene encodes CDR1 MGHRA and CDR2 YSYEKL. The CDR3 sequence is 17 residues long. The DNA for the CDR3 is TGCGCCAGCAACCACGATTTTCGCGGGGACTCCTATAATGAGCAGTTCTTC. As protein: CASNHDFRGDSYNEQFF.